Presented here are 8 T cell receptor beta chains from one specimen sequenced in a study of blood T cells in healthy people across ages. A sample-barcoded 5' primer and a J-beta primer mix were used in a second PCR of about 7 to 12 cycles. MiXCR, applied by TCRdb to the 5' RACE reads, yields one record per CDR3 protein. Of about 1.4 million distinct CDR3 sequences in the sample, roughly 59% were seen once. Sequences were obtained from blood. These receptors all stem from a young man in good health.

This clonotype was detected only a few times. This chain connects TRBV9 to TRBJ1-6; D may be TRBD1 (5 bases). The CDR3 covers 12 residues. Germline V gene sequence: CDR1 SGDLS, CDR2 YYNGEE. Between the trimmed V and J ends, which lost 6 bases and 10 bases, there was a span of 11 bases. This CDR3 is CASTDSWSPLHF. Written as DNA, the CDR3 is TGTGCCAGCACCGACAGTTGGTCACCCCTCCACTTT.

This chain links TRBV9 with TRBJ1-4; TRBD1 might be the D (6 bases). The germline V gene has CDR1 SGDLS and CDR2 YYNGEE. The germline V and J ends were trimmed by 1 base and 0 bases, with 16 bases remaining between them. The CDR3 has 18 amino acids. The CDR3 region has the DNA TGTGCCAGCAGCGTACAGGACAGCTACCACGCAACTAATGAAAAACTGTTTTTT. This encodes CASSVQDSYHATNEKLFF.

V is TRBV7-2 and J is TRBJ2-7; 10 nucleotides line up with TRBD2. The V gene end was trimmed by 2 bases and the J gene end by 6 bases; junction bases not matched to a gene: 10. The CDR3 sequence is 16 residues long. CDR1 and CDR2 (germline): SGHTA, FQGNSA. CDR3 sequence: CASSLSTGLASFEQYF. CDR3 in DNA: TGTGCCAGCAGCTTATCAACGGGACTAGCGAGTTTCGAGCAGTACTTC.

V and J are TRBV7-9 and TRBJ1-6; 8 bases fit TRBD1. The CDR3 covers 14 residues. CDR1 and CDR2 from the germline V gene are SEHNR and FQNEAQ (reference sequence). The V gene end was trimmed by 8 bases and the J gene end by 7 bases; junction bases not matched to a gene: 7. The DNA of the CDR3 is TGTGCCAGCGGAATCCGGGACAGGAATTCACCCCTCCACTTT. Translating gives CASGIRDRNSPLHF.

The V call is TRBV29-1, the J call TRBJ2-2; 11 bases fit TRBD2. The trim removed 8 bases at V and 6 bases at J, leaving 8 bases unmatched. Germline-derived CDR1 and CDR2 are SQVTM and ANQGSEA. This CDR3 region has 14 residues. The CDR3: CSFRLAGIAGELFF. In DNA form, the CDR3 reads TGCAGCTTTCGACTAGCGGGGATCGCCGGGGAGCTGTTTTTT.

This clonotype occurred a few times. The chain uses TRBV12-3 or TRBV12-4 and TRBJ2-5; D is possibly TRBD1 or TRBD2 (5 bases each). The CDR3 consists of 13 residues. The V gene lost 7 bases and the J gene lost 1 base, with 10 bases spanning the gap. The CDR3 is CASNGDGQETQYF. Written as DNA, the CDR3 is TGTGCCAGCAACGGGGACGGCCAAGAGACCCAGTACTTC.

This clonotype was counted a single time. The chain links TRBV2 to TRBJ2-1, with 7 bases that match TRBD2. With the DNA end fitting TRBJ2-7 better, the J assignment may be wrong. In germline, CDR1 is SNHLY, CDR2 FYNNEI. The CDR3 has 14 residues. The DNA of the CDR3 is TGTGCCAGCAGTGAAGCGGGAGGGCGGAACGAGCAGTACTTC. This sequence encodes CASSEAGGRNEQYF.

This CDR3 is CSAMDSFLNQPQHF. CDR3 in DNA: TGCAGTGCCATGGACAGCTTCCTCAATCAGCCCCAGCATTTT. The rearrangement uses TRBV20-1 and TRBJ1-5, with D perhaps matching TRBD1 (6 bases). Germline CDR1 DFQATT, CDR2 SNEGSKA (reference sequence). V lost 6 bases to trimming and J lost 3 bases, with 15 bases between them. There are 14 residues in the CDR3.